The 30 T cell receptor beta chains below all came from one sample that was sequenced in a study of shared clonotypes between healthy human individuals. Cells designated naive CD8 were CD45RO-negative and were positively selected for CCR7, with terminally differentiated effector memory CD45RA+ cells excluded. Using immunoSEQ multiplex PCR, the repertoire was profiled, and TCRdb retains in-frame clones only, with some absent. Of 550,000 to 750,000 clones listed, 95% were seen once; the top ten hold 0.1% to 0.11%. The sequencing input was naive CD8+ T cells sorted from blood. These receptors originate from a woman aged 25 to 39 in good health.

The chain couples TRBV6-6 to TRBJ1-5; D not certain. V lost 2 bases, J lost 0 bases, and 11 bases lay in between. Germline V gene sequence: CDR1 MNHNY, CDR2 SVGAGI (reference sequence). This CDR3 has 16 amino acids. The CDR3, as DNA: TGTGCCAGCAGTTACCGGACGGGGTATAGCAATCAGCCCCAGCATTTT. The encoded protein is CASSYRTGYSNQPQHF.

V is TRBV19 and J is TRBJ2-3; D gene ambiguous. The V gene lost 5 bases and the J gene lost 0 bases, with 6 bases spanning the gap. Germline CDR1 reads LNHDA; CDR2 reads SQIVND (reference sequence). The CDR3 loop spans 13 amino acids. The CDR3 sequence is CASSGSSTDTQYF. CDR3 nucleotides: TGTGCCAGTAGTGGTTCTAGCACAGATACGCAGTATTTT.

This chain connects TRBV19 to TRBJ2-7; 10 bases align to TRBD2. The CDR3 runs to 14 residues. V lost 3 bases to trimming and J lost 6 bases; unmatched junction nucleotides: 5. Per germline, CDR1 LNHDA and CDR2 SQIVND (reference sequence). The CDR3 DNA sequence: TGTGCCAGTAGTATCTCACTAGCGGGATCCGAGCAGTACTTC. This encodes CASSISLAGSEQYF.

Written as DNA, the CDR3 is TGTGCCAGCAGGGGGGGACTCCGAAACATTCAGTACTTC. It specifies CASRGGLRNIQYF. The chain combines TRBV2 with TRBJ2-4, with D tentatively TRBD2 (6 bases). CDR1 and CDR2 from the germline V gene are SNHLY and FYNNEI. V was cut by 6 bases and J by 6 bases, with 12 bases left in between. The CDR3 is 13 residues long.

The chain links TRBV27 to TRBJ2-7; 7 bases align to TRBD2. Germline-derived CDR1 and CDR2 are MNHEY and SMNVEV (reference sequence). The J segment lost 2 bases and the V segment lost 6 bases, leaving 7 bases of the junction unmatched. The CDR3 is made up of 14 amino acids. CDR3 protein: CASRRVGGTYEQYF. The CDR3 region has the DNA TGTGCCAGCAGAAGGGTGGGGGGGACCTACGAGCAGTACTTC.

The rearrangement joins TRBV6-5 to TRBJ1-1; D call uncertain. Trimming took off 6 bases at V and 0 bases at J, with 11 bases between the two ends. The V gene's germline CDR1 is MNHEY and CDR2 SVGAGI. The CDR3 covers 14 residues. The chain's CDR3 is CASSLGPVNTEAFF. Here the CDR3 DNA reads TGTGCCAGCAGCCTCGGACCGGTGAACACTGAAGCTTTCTTT.

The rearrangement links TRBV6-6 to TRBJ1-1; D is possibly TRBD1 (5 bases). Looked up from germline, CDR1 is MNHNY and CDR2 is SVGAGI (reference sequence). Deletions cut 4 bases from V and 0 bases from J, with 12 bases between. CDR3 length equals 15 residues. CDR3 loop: CASSSTGGLNTEAFF. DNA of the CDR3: TGTGCCAGCAGTTCCACAGGCGGACTGAACACTGAAGCTTTCTTT.

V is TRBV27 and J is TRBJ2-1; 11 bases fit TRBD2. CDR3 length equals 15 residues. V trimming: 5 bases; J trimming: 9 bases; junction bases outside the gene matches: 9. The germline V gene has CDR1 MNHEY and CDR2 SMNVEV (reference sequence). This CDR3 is CASSPGTSGLGEQFF. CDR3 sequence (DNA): TGTGCCAGCAGTCCCGGGACTAGCGGCTTGGGTGAGCAGTTCTTC.

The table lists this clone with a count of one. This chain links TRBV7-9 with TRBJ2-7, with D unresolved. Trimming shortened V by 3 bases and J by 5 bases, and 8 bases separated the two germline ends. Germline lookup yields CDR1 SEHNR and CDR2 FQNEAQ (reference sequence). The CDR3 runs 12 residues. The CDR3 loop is CASSFAPHEQYF. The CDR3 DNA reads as TGTGCCAGCAGCTTCGCACCTCACGAGCAGTACTTC.

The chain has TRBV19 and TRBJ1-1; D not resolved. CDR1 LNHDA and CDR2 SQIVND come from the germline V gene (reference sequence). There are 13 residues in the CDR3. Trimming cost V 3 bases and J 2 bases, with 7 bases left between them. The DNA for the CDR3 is TGTGCCAGTAGTATGACGTCTAACACTGAAGCTTTCTTT. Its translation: CASSMTSNTEAFF. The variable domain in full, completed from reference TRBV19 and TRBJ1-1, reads DGGITQSPKYLFRKEGQNVTLSCEQNLNHDAMYWYRQDPGQGLRLIYYSQIVNDFQKGDIAEGYSVSREKKESFPLTVTSAQKNPTAFYLCASSMTSNTEAFFGQGTRLTVV.

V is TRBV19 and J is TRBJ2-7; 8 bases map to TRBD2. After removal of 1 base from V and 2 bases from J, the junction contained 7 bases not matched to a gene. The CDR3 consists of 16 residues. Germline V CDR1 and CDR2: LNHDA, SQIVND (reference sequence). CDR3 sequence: CASSIVATGGTYEQYF. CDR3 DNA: TGTGCCAGTAGTATAGTGGCTACGGGAGGGACCTACGAGCAGTACTTC.

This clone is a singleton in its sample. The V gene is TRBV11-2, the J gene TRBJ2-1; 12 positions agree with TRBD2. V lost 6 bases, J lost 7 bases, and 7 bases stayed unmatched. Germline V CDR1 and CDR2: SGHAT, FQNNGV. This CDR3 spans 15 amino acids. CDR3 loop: CASSLTSGSFNEQFF. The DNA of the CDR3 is TGTGCCAGCAGTCTGACTAGCGGGAGTTTTAATGAGCAGTTCTTC.

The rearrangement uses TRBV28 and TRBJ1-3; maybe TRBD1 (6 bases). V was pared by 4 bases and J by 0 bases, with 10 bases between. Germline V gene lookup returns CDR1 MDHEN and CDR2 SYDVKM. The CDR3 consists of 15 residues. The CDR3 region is CASSWDKSSGNTIYF. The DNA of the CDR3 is TGTGCCAGCAGTTGGGACAAGAGCTCTGGAAACACCATATATTTT.

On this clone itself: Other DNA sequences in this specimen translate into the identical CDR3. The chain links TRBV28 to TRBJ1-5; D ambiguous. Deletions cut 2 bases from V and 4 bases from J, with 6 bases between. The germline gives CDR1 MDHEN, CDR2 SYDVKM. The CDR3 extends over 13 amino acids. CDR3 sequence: CASSLLRNQPQHF. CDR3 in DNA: TGTGCCAGCAGTTTACTACGAAATCAGCCCCAGCATTTT.

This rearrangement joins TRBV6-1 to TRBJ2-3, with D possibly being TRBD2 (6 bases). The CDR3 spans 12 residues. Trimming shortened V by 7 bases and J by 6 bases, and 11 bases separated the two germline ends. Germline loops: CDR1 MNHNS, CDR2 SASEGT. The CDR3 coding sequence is TGTGCCAGCATCGATGGAGGGGATACGCAGTATTTT. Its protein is CASIDGGDTQYF.

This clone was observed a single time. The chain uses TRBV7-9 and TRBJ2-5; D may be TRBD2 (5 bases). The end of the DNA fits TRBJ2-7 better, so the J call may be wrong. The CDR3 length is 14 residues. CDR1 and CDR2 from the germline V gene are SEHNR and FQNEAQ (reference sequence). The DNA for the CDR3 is TGTGCCAGCAGCACGGAGGTTTCTGTCGTCGAGCAGTACTTC. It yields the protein CASSTEVSVVEQYF.

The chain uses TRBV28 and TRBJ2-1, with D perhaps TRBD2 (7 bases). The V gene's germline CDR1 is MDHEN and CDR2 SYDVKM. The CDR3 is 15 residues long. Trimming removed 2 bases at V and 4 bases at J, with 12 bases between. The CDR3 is CASSLSGRGYNEQFF. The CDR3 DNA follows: TGTGCCAGCAGTTTAAGTGGGAGGGGGTACAATGAGCAGTTCTTC.

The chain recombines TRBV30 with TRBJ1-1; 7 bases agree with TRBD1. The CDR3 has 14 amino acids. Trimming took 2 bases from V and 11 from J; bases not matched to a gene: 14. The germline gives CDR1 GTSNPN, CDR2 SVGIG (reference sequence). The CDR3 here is CAWSMGQYIQGAFF. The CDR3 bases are TGTGCCTGGAGTATGGGACAGTATATACAGGGCGCTTTCTTT.

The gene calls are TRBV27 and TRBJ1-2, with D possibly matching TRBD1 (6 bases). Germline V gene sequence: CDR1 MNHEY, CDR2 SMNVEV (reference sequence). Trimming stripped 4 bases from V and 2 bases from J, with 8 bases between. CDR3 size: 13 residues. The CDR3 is CASSYGQNYGYTF. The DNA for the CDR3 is TGTGCCAGCAGTTACGGACAGAACTATGGCTACACCTTC.

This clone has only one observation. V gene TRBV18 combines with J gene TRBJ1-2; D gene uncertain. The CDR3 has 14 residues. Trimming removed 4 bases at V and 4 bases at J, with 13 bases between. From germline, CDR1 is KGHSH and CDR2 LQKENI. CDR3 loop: CASSLPGSLYGYTF. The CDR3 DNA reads TGTGCCAGCTCACTCCCGGGGAGCCTCTATGGCTACACCTTC.

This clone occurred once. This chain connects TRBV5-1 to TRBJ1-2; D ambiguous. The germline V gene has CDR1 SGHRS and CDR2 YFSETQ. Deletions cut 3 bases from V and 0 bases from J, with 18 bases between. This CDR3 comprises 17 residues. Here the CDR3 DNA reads TGCGCCAGCAGCTCCGATCGTGACGAAATAACTAACTATGGCTACACCTTC. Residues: CASSSDRDEITNYGYTF. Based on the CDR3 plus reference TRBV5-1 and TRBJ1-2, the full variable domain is KAGVTQTPRYLIKTRGQQVTLSCSPISGHRSVSWYQQTPGQGLQFLFEYFSETQRNKGNFPGRFSGRQFSNSRSEMNVSTLELGDSALYLCASSSDRDEITNYGYTFGSGTRLTVV.

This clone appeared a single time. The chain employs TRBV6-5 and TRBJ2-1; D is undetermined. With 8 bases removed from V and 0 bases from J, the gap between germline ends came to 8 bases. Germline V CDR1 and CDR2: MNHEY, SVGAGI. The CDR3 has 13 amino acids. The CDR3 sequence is CASGGDSYNEQFF. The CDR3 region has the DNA TGTGCCAGCGGTGGGGACTCCTACAATGAGCAGTTCTTC.

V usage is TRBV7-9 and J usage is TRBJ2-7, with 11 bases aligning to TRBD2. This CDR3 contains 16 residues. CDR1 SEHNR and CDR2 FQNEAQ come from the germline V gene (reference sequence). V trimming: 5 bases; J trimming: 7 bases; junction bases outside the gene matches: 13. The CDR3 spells CASSQTSGRARGEQYF. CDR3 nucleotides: TGTGCCAGCAGCCAAACTAGCGGGAGAGCCAGGGGGGAGCAGTACTTC.

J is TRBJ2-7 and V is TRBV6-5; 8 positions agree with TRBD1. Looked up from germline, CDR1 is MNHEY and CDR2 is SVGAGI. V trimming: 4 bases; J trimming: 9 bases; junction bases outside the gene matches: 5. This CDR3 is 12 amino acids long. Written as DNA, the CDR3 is TGTGCCAGCAGTTCGGAAGGACAGGGGCAGTACTTC. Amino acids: CASSSEGQGQYF.

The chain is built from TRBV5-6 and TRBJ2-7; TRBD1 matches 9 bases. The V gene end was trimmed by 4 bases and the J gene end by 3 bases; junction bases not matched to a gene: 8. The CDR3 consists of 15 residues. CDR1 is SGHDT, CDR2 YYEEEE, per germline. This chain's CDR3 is CASSQAGQGLYEQYF. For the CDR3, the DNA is TGTGCCAGCAGCCAGGCGGGACAGGGCCTCTACGAGCAGTACTTC.

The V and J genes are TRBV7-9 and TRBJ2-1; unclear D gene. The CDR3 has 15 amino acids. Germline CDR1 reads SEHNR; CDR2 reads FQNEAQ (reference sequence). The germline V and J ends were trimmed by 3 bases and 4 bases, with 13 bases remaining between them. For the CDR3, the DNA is TGTGCCAGCAGCTTGGCCAGCTCGGAATACAATGAGCAGTTCTTC. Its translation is CASSLASSEYNEQFF.

CDR3 in amino acids: CASSPQQGGVSWGHTEAFF. CDR3 sequence (DNA): TGCGCCAGCAGCCCACAACAGGGGGGGGTTTCGTGGGGCCACACTGAAGCTTTCTTT. The V call is TRBV4-1, the J call TRBJ1-1; 8 bases map to TRBD1. CDR1 and CDR2 (germline): MGHRA, YSYEKL. The CDR3 totals 19 residues. The V gene end was trimmed by 4 bases and the J gene end by 3 bases; junction bases not matched to a gene: 19.

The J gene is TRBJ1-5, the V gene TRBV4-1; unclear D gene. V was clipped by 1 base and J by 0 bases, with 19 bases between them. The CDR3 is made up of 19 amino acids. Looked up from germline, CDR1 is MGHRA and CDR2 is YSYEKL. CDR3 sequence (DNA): TGCGCCAGCAGCCAAGGGGTAGTGAGATTTGACAATAGCAATCAGCCCCAGCATTTT. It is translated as CASSQGVVRFDNSNQPQHF.

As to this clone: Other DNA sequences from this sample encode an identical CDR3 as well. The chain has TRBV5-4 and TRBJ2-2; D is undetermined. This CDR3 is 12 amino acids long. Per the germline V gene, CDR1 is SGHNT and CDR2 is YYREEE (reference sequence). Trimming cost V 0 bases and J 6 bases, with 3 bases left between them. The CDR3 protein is CASSLVPGELFF. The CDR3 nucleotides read TGTGCCAGCAGCTTGGTTCCCGGGGAGCTGTTTTTT.

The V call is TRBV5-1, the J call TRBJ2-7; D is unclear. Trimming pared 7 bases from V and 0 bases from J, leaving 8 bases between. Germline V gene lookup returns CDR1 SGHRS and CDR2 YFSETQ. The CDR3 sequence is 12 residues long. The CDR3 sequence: CASRQSSYEQYF. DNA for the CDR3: TGCGCCAGCCGCCAAAGCTCCTACGAGCAGTACTTC. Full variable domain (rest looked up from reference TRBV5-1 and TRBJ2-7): KAGVTQTPRYLIKTRGQQVTLSCSPISGHRSVSWYQQTPGQGLQFLFEYFSETQRNKGNFPGRFSGRQFSNSRSEMNVSTLELGDSALYLCASRQSSYEQYFGPGTRLTVT.